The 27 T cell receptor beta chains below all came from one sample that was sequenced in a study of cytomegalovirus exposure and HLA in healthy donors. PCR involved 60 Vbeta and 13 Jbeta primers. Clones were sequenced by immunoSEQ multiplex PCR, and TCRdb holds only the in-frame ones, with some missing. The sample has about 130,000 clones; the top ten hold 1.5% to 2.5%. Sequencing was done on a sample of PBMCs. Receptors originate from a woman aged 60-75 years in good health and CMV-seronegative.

Written as DNA, the CDR3 is TGTGCCAGCAGCTCAAAGGACACTATGTACACTGAAGCTTTCTTT. This gives the protein CASSSKDTMYTEAFF. This chain joins TRBV7-9 and TRBJ1-1; tentatively, D is TRBD1 (5 bases). V dropped 4 bases and J dropped 3 bases, with 15 bases sitting between them. Germline loops: CDR1 SEHNR, CDR2 FQNEAQ (reference sequence). The CDR3 extends over 15 amino acids. The full variable domain, with the rest looked up from reference TRBV7-9 and TRBJ1-1, is DTGVSQNPRHKITKRGQNVTFRCDPISEHNRLYWYRQTLGQGPEFLTYFQNEAQLEKSRLLSDRFSAERPKGSFSTLEIQRTEQGDSAMYLCASSSKDTMYTEAFFGQGTRLTVV.

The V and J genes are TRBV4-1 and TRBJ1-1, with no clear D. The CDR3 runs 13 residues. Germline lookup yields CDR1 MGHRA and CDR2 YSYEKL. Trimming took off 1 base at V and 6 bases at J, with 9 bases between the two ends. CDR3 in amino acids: CASSQVWGAEAFF. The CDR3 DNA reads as TGCGCCAGCAGCCAAGTCTGGGGAGCTGAAGCTTTCTTT.

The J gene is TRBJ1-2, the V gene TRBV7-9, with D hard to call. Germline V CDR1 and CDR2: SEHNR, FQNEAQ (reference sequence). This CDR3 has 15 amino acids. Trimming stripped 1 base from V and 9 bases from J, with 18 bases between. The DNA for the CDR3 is TGTGCCAGCAGCTTAGTCGGCGGGGTTGGGAGAAGCTACACCTTC. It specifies CASSLVGGVGRSYTF.

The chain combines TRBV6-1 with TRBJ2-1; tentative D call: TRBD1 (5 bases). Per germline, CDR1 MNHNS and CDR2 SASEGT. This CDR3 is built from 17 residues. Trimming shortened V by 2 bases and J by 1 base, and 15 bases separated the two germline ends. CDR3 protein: CASSELPSRVSYNEQFF. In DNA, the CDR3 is TGTGCCAGCAGTGAACTTCCGTCCAGGGTATCCTACAATGAGCAGTTCTTC.

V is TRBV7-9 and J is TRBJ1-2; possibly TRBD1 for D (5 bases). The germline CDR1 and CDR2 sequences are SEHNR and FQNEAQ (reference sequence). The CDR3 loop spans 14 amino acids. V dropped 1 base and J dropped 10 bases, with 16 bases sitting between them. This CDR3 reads CASSLVDTTPDYTF. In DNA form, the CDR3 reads TGTGCCAGCAGCTTAGTGGACACTACCCCAGACTACACCTTC.

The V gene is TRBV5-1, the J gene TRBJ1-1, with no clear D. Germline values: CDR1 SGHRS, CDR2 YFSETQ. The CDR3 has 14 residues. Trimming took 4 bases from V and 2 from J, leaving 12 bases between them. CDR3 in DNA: TGCGCCAGCAGCGCAGAAGTCCGTAACACTGAAGCTTTCTTT. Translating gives CASSAEVRNTEAFF. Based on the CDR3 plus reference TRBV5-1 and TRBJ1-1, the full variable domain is KAGVTQTPRYLIKTRGQQVTLSCSPISGHRSVSWYQQTPGQGLQFLFEYFSETQRNKGNFPGRFSGRQFSNSRSEMNVSTLELGDSALYLCASSAEVRNTEAFFGQGTRLTVV.

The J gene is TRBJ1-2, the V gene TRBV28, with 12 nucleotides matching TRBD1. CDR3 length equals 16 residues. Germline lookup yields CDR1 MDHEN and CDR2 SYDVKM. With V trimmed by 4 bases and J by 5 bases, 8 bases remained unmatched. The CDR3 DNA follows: TGTGCCAGCAGTTCACCCGGGACAGGGGGCGTATATGGCTACACCTTC. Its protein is CASSSPGTGGVYGYTF.

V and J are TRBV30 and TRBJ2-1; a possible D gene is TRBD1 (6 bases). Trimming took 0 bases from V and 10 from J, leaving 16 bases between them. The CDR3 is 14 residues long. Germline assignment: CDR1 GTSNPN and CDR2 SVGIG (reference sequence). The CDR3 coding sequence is TGTGCCTGGAGTGTAAATCTACAGGGTGGAGAGCAGTTCTTC. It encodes CAWSVNLQGGEQFF.

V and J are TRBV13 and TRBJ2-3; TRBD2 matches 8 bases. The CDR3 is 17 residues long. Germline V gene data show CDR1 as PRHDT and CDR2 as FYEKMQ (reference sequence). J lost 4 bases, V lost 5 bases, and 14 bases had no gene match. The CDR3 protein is CASSAALGRGVSDTQYF. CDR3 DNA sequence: TGTGCCAGCAGCGCTGCCCTTGGGCGGGGGGTTTCAGATACGCAGTATTTT.

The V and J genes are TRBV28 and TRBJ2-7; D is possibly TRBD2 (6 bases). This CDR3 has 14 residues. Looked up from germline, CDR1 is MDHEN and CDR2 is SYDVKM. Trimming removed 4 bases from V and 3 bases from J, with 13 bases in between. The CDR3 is CASSYGGEVYEQYF. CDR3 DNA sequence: TGTGCCAGCAGTTATGGAGGGGAAGTCTACGAGCAGTACTTC.

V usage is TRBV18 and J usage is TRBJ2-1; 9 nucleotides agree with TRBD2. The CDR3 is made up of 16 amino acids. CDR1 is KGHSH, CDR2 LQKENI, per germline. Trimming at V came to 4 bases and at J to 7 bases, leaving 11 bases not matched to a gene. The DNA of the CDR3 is TGTGCCAGCTCACGAGGCGGGGGGGCACTATGGAATGAGCAGTTCTTC. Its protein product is CASSRGGGALWNEQFF.

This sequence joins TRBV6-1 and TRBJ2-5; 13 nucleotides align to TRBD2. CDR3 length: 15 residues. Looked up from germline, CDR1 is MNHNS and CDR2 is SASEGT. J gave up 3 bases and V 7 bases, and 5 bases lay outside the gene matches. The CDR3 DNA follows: TGTGCCAGCACCCTAGGGACTAGCGGGGAAGAGACCCAGTACTTC. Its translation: CASTLGTSGEETQYF.

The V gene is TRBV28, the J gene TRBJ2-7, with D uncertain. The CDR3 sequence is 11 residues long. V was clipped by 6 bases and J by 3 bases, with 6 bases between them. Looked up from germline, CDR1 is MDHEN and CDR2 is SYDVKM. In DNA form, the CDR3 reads TGTGCCAGCAGCCCAAACTACGAGCAGTACTTC. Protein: CASSPNYEQYF.

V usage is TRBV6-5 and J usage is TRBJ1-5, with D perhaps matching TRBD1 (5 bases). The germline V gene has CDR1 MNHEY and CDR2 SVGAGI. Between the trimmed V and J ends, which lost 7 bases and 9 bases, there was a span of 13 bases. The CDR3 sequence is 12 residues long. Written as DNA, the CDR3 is TGTGCCAGCATGGGACTATTAGGGCCCCAGCATTTT. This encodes CASMGLLGPQHF.

The CDR3 coding sequence is TGTGCCAGCAGCCCGGGAGACACCGTCGGCACCATATATTTT. It yields the protein CASSPGDTVGTIYF. The rearrangement joins TRBV7-9 to TRBJ1-3; D is unclear. CDR3 length: 14 amino acids. Per germline, CDR1 SEHNR and CDR2 FQNEAQ (reference sequence). V gave up 5 bases and J gave up 9 bases, with 17 bases separating them.

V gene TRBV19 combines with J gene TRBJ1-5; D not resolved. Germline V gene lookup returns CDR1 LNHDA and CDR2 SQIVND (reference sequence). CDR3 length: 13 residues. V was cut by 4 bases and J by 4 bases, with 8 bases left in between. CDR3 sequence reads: CASSTVRNQPQHF. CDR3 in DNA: TGTGCCAGTAGTACAGTGAGGAATCAGCCCCAGCATTTT.

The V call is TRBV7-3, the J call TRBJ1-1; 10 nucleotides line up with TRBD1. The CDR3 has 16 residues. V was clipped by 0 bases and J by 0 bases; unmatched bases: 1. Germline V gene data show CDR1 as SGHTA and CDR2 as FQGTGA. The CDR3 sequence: CASSLTGQGMNTEAFF. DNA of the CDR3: TGTGCCAGCAGCTTAACGGGACAGGGGATGAACACTGAAGCTTTCTTT.

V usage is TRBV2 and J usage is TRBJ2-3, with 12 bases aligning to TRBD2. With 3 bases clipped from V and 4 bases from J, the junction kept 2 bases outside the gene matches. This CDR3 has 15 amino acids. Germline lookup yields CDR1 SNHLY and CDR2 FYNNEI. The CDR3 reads CASSERLAGADTQYF. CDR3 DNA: TGTGCCAGCAGTGAGCGACTAGCGGGAGCAGATACGCAGTATTTT.

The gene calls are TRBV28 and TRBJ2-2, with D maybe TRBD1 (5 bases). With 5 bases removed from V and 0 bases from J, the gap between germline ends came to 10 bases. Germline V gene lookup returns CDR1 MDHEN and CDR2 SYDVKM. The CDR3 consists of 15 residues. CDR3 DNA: TGTGCCAGCAGTACAACAGGAGCGAACACCGGGGAGCTGTTTTTT. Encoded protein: CASSTTGANTGELFF.

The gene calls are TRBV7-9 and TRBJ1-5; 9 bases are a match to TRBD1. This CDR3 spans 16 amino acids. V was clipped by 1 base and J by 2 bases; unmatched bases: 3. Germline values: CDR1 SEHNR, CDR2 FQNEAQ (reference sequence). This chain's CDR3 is CASSLGTGVRNQPQHF. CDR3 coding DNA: TGTGCCAGCAGCTTAGGGACAGGGGTTCGCAATCAGCCCCAGCATTTT.

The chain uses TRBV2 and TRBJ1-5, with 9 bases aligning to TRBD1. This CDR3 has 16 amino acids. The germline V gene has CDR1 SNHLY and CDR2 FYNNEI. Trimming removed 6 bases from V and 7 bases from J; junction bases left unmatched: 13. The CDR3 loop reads CASSPTQGARKQPQHF. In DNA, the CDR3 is TGTGCCAGCAGCCCTACACAGGGGGCCAGGAAACAGCCCCAGCATTTT.

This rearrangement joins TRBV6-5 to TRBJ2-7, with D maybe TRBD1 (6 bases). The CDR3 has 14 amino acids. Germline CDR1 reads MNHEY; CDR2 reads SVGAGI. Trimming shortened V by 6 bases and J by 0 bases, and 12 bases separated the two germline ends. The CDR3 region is CASSRDRRSYEQYF. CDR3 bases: TGTGCCAGCAGCCGCGACAGGCGCTCCTACGAGCAGTACTTC.

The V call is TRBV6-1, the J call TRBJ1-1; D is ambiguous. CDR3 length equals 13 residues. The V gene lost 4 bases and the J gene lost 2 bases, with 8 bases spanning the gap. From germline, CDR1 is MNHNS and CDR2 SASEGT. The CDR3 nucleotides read TGTGCCAGCAGTGCCAGGTTAAACACTGAAGCTTTCTTT. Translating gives CASSARLNTEAFF.

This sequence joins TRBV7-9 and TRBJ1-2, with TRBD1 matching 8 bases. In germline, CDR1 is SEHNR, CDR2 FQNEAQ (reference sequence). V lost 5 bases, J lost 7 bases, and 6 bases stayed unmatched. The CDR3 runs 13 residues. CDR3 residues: CASSPQGASGYTF. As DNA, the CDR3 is TGTGCCAGCAGCCCCCAGGGGGCAAGTGGCTACACCTTC. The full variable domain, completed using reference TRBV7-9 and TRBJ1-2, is DTGVSQNPRHKITKRGQNVTFRCDPISEHNRLYWYRQTLGQGPEFLTYFQNEAQLEKSRLLSDRFSAERPKGSFSTLEIQRTEQGDSAMYLCASSPQGASGYTFGSGTRLTVV.

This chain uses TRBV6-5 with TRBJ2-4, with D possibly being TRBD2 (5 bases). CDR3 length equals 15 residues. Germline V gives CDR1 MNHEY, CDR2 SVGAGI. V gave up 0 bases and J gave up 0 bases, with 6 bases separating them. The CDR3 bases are TGTGCCAGCAGTTACTCGAGGGAAGCCAAAAACATTCAGTACTTC. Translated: CASSYSREAKNIQYF.

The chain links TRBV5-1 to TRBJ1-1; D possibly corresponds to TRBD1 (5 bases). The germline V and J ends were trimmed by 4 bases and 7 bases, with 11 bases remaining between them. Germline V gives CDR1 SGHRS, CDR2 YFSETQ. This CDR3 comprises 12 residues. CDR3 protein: CASSAGRFEAFF. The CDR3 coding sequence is TGCGCCAGCAGCGCAGGGCGGTTTGAAGCTTTCTTT.

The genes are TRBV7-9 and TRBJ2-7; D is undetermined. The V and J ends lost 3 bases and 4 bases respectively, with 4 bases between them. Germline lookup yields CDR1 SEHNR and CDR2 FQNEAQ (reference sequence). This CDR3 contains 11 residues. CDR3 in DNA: TGTGCCAGCAGCTTGACTTACGAGCAGTACTTC. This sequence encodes CASSLTYEQYF.